The T cell receptor beta chain described here comes from a study of cytomegalovirus exposure and HLA in healthy donors. Background on the study: The same platform was used for the 100 to 150 validation repertoires and the roughly 640 first-cohort repertoires, a later analysis reported. Overall study results and limits: Most TCRs appeared rarely, but some public TCRs recurred in many donors. It was reported that the classifier diagnosed cytomegalovirus status with high specificity and sensitivity in both the original and validation cohorts.

TCRdb's copy holds only in-frame clones and misses some; the assay was immunoSEQ multiplex PCR. The sample lists just under 75,000 clones; about 94% were seen once. Points on this clone: Its target is not known.

The V gene lost 5 bases and the J gene lost 7 bases, with 21 bases spanning the gap. This CDR3 comprises 16 residues. Germline CDR1 MNHEY, CDR2 SMNVEV (reference sequence). Source material: PBMCs. The sequence was obtained from a woman aged 18-30 years in good health and CMV-seropositive. V is TRBV27 and J is TRBJ2-1, with a tentative D call TRBD2 (9 bases). The CDR3 DNA sequence: TGTGCCAGCAGTCAGGGGGCGGGGGGGGCCGGTAATGAGCAGTTCTTC. This encodes CASSQGAGGAGNEQFF.